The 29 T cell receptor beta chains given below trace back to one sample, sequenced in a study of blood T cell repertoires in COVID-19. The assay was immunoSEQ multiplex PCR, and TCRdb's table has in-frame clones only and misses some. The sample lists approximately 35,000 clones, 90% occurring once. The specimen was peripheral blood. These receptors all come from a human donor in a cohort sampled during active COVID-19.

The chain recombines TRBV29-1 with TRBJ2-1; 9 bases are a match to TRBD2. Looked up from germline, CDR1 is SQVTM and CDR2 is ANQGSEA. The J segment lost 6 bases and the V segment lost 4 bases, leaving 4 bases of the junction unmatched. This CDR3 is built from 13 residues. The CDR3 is CSVVVAGVNEQFF. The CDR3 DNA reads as TGCAGCGTTGTAGTAGCGGGAGTCAATGAGCAGTTCTTC.

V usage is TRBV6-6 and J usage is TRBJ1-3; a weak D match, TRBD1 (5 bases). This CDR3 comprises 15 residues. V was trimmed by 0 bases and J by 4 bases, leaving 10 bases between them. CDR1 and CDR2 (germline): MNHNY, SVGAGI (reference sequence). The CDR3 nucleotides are TGTGCCAGCAGTTACTCCGAGGGGAGGGGAAACACCATATATTTT. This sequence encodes CASSYSEGRGNTIYF.

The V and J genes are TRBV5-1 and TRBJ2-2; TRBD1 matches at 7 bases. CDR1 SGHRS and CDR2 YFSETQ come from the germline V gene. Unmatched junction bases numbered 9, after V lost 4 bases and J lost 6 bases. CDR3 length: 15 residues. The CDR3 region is CASSPAGGTAGELFF. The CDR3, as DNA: TGCGCCAGCAGCCCCGCAGGGGGAACCGCCGGGGAGCTGTTTTTT.

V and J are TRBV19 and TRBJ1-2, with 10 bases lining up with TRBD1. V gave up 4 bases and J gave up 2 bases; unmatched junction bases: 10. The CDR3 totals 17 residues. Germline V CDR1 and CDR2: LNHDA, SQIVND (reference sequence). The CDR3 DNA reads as TGTGCCAGTAGTACCTCCGGGACAGGGGTGAGGAACTATGGCTACACCTTC. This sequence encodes CASSTSGTGVRNYGYTF. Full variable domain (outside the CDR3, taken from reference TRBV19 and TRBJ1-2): DGGITQSPKYLFRKEGQNVTLSCEQNLNHDAMYWYRQDPGQGLRLIYYSQIVNDFQKGDIAEGYSVSREKKESFPLTVTSAQKNPTAFYLCASSTSGTGVRNYGYTFGSGTRLTVV.

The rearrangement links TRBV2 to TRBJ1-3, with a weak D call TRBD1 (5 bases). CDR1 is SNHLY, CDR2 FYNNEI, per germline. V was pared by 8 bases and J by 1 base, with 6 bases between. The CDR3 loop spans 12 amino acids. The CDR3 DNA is TGTGCCAGCGGGGCTTCTGGAAACACCATATATTTT. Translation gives CASGASGNTIYF.

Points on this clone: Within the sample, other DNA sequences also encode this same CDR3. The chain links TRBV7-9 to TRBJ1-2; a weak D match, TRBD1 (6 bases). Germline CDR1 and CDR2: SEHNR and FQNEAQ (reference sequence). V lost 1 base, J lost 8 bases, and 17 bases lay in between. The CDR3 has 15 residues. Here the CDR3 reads CASSLEGEGRRGYTF. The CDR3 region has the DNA TGTGCCAGCAGCTTAGAGGGGGAGGGGCGGAGAGGCTACACCTTC.

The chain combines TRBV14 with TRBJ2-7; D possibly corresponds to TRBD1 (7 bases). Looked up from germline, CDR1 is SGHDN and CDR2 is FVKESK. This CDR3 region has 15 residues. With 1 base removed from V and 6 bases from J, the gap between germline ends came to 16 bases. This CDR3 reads CASSQVSTGRGEQYF. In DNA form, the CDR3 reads TGTGCCAGCAGCCAAGTATCGACAGGGCGGGGCGAGCAGTACTTC.

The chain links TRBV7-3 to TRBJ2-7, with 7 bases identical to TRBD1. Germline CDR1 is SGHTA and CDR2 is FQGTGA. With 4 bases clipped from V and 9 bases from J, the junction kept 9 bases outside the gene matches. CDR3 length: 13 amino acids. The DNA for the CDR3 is TGTGCCAGCAGCTCCCGACAGGGTACTCGGCAGTACTTC. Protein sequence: CASSSRQGTRQYF.

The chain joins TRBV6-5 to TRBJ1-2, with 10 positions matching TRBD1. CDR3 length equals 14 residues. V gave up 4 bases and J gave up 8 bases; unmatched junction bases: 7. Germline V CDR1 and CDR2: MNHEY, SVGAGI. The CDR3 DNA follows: TGTGCCAGCAGTTCGCGGGACAGGGGCGGAGGCTACACCTTC. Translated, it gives CASSSRDRGGGYTF.

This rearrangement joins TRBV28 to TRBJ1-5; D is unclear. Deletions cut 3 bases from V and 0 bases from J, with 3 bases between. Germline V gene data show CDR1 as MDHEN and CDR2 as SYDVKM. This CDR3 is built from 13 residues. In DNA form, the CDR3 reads TGTGCCAGCAGTTTTTATAGCAATCAGCCCCAGCATTTT. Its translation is CASSFYSNQPQHF.

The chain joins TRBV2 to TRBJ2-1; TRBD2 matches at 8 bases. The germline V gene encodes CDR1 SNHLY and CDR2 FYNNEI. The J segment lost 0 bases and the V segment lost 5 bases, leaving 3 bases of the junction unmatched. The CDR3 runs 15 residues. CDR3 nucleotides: TGTGCCAGCAGTTTTAGCGGGGCCTCCTACAATGAGCAGTTCTTC. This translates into CASSFSGASYNEQFF.

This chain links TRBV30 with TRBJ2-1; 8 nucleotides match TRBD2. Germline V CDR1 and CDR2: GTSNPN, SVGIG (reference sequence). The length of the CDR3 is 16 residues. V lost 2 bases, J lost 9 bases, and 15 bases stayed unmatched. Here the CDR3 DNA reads TGTGCCTGGAGTATGCTTACTAGCGGTGCGTCGAGTGAGCAGTTCTTC. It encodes CAWSMLTSGASSEQFF. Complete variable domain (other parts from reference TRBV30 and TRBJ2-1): SQTIHQWPATLVQPVGSPLSLECTVEGTSNPNLYWYRQAAGRGLQLLFYSVGIGQISSEVPQNLSASRPQDRQFILSSKKLLLSDSGFYLCAWSMLTSGASSEQFFGPGTRLTVL.

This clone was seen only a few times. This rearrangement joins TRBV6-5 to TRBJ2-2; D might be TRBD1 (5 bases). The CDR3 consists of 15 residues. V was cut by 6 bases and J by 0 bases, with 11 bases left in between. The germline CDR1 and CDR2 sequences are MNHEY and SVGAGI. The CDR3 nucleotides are TGTGCCAGCAGGCGTACAGGCCCGAACACCGGGGAGCTGTTTTTT. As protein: CASRRTGPNTGELFF.

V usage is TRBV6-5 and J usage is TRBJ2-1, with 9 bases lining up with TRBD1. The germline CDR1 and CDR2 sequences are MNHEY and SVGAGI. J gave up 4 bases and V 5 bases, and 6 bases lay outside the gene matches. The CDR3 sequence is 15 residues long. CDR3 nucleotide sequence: TGTGCCAGCAGTAAGGGCGGGACAGGGTACAATGAGCAGTTCTTC. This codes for CASSKGGTGYNEQFF.

The CDR3 DNA reads TGTGCTAGTGGTCCCGCGATTCGGGGGAGCTACAATGAGCAGTTCTTC. Translated, it gives CASGPAIRGSYNEQFF. The rearrangement links TRBV12-5 to TRBJ2-1; maybe TRBD2 (6 bases). CDR1 is LGHNT and CDR2 is FRNRAP in the germline V gene. Trimming shortened V by 5 bases and J by 3 bases, and 17 bases separated the two germline ends. The CDR3 is made up of 16 amino acids.

DNA of the CDR3: TGTGCCAGCAGGCCAAGCGGGCGCAAAAACTATGGCTACACCTTC. As protein: CASRPSGRKNYGYTF. V and J are TRBV6-5 and TRBJ1-2; no clear D. Trimming removed 6 bases from V and 2 bases from J, with 16 bases in between. The germline V gene encodes CDR1 MNHEY and CDR2 SVGAGI. The CDR3 spans 15 residues.

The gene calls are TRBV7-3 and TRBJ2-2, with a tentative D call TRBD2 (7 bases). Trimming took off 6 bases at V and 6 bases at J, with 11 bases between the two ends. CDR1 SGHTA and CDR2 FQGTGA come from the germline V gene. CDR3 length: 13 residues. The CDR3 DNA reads TGTGCCAGCAGTCCGGGGGGCTCCGGGGAGCTGTTTTTT. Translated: CASSPGGSGELFF.

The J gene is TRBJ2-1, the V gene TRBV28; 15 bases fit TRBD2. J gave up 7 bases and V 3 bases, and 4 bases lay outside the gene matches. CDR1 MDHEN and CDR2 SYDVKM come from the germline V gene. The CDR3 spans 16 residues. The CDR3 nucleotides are TGTGCCAGCAGTTTTGTAGGGACTAGCGGGGGGAATGAGCAGTTCTTC. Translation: CASSFVGTSGGNEQFF.

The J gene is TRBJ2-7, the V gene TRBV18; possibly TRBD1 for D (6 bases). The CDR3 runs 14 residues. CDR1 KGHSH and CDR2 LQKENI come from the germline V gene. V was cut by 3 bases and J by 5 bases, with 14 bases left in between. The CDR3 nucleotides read TGTGCCAGCTCACCGGGATTGCAGGGGAACGAGCAGTACTTC. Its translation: CASSPGLQGNEQYF.

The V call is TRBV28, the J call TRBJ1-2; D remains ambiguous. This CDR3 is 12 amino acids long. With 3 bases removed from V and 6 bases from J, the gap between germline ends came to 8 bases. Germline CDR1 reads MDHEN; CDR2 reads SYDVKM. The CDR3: CASSFFGNGYTF. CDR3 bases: TGTGCCAGCAGTTTTTTCGGGAATGGCTACACCTTC.

The CDR3 DNA sequence: TGTGCCTGGAGCGCCGGCGCGGGTCACTTCGGGCAGTACTTC. Its protein product is CAWSAGAGHFGQYF. The genes are TRBV30 and TRBJ2-7; perhaps TRBD2 as D (5 bases). CDR1 is GTSNPN and CDR2 is SVGIG in the germline V gene (reference sequence). The CDR3 consists of 14 residues. Trimming took off 3 bases at V and 9 bases at J, with 21 bases between the two ends.

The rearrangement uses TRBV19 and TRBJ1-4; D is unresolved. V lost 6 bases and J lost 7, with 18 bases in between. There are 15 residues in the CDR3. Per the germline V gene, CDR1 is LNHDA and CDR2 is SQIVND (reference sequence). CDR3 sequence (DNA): TGTGCCAGTAGCGGCCGGTCACGCACGGGTGAAAAACTGTTTTTT. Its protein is CASSGRSRTGEKLFF. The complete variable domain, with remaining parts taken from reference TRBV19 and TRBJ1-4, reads DGGITQSPKYLFRKEGQNVTLSCEQNLNHDAMYWYRQDPGQGLRLIYYSQIVNDFQKGDIAEGYSVSREKKESFPLTVTSAQKNPTAFYLCASSGRSRTGEKLFFGSGTQLSVL.

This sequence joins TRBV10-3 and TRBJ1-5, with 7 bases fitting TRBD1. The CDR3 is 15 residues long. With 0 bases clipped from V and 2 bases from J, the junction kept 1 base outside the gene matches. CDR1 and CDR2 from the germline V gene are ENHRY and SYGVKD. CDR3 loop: CAISESTGGNQPQHF. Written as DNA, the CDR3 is TGTGCCATCAGTGAGTCTACAGGGGGCAATCAGCCCCAGCATTTT.

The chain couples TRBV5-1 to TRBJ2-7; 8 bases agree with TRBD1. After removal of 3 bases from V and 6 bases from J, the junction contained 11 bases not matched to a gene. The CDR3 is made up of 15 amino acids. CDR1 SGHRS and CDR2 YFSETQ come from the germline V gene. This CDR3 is CASSSEGRGRGEQYF. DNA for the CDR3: TGCGCCAGCAGCTCCGAAGGCAGGGGGCGCGGCGAGCAGTACTTC. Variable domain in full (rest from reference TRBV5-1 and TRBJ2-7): KAGVTQTPRYLIKTRGQQVTLSCSPISGHRSVSWYQQTPGQGLQFLFEYFSETQRNKGNFPGRFSGRQFSNSRSEMNVSTLELGDSALYLCASSSEGRGRGEQYFGPGTRLTVT.

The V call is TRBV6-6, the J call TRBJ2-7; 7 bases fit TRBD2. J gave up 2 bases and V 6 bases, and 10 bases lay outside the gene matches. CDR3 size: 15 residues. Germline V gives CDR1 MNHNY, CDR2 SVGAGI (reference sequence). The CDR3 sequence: CASSQKAGLAYEQYF. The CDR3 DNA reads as TGTGCCAGCAGCCAAAAAGCGGGATTGGCCTACGAGCAGTACTTC.

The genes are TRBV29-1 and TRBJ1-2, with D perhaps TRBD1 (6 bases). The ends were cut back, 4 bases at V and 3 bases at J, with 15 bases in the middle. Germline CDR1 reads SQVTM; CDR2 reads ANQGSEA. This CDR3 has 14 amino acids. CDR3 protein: CSVGGPGQYYGYTF. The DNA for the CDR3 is TGCAGCGTTGGAGGGCCGGGACAATACTATGGCTACACCTTC.

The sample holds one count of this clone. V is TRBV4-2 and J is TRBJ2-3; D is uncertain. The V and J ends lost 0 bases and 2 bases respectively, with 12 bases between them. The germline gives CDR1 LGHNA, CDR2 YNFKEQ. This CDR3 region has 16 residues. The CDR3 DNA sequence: TGTGCCAGCAGCCAAGATCGTGTCGGTCCCACAGATACGCAGTATTTT. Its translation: CASSQDRVGPTDTQYF.

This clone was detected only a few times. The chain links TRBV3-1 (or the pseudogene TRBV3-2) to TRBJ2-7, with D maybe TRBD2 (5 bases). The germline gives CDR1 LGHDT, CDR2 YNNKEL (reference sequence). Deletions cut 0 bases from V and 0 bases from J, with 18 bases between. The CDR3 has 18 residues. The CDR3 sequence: CASSQDEPDSPSSYEQYF. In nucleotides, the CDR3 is TGTGCCAGCAGCCAAGATGAACCGGACTCCCCGAGCTCCTACGAGCAGTACTTC.

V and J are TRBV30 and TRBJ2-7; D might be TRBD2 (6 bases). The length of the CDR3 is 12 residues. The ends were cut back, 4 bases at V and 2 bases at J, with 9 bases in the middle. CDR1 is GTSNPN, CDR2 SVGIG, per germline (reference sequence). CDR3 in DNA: TGTGCCTGGACTAGCGCTCCCTACGAGCAGTACTTC. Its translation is CAWTSAPYEQYF. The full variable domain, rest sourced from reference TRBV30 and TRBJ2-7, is SQTIHQWPATLVQPVGSPLSLECTVEGTSNPNLYWYRQAAGRGLQLLFYSVGIGQISSEVPQNLSASRPQDRQFILSSKKLLLSDSGFYLCAWTSAPYEQYFGPGTRLTVT.